These T cell receptor beta chains were read from a single sample in a study of blood T cell dynamics during melanoma immunotherapy. Sequenced by immunoSEQ multiplex PCR; TCRdb stores in-frame clones only, minus some. The sample consists of about 870 clones, 55% to 75% of them appearing once. Here the sequenced sample was central memory CD8+ T cells from blood, taken from a patient treated with checkpoint blockade. The source of these receptors is a human donor with melanoma. Each CDR3 is given with its conserved first and last residue. A D gene is named only where the DNA matches it firmly. The listing skips clone size in some rows; elsewhere it reads once, few, many or a size class.

D gene: TRBD1; clone size: once; V gene: TRBV7-3; J gene: TRBJ2-7; CDR3 protein: CASSLETGSWYEQYF; CDR3 DNA: TGCGCCAGCAGCCTCGAGACAGGGTCCTGGTACGAGCAGTACTTC
D gene: TRBD2; clone size: few; V gene: TRBV9; J gene: TRBJ2-1; CDR3 protein: CASSISGSGVNEQFF; CDR3 DNA: TGTGCCAGCAGCATAAGCGGGAGCGGTGTCAATGAGCAGTTCTTC
D gene: TRBD1; clone size: -; V gene: TRBV12-5; J gene: TRBJ2-1; CDR3 protein: CASSGTGGIYNEQFF; CDR3 DNA: TGTGCTAGTTCCGGGACAGGGGGTATTTACAATGAGCAGTTCTTC
D gene: TRBD1; clone size: -; V gene: TRBV28; J gene: TRBJ2-2; CDR3 protein: CASSLTGDTGELFF; CDR3 DNA: TGTGCCAGCAGTTTGACAGGGGACACCGGGGAGCTGTTTTTT
D gene: -; clone size: -; V gene: TRBV7-5; J gene: TRBJ2-1; CDR3 protein: CASTPRSGRNNEQFF; CDR3 DNA: TGTGCCAGCACCCCTAGGAGCGGGAGAAACAATGAGCAGTTCTTC
D gene: TRBD1; clone size: once; V gene: TRBV5-6; J gene: TRBJ2-7; CDR3 protein: CASSLADRGYEQYF; CDR3 DNA: TGTGCCAGCAGCTTGGCTGACAGGGGGTACGAGCAGTACTTC
D gene: -; clone size: -; V gene: TRBV28; J gene: TRBJ2-3; CDR3 protein: CASSFPTWGTAADTQYF; CDR3 DNA: TGTGCCAGCAGTTTCCCAACGTGGGGGACGGCAGCAGATACGCAGTATTTT
D gene: -; clone size: few; V gene: TRBV21-1; J gene: TRBJ2-7; CDR3 protein: CASSPGPGKGTYEQYF; CDR3 DNA: TGTGCCAGCAGCCCAGGTCCGGGGAAAGGGACCTACGAGCAGTACTTC
D gene: -; clone size: -; V gene: TRBV4-1; J gene: TRBJ1-2; CDR3 protein: CASSQDRGNYGYTF; CDR3 DNA: TGCGCCAGCAGCCAAGATCGGGGGAACTATGGCTACACCTTC
D gene: -; clone size: -; V gene: TRBV29-1; J gene: TRBJ2-4; CDR3 protein: CSARGGQTNIQYF; CDR3 DNA: TGCAGCGCTAGGGGGGGGCAGACAAACATTCAGTACTTC
D gene: -; clone size: -; V gene: TRBV7-6; J gene: TRBJ2-7; CDR3 protein: CASSPGPNYEQYF; CDR3 DNA: TGTGCCAGCAGCCCCGGACCGAACTACGAGCAGTACTTC
D gene: -; clone size: -; V gene: TRBV25-1; J gene: TRBJ2-1; CDR3 protein: CASSGNEQFF; CDR3 DNA: TGTGCCAGCAGTGGGAATGAGCAGTTCTTC
D gene: -; clone size: -; V gene: TRBV4-1; J gene: TRBJ2-7; CDR3 protein: CASSQEGLLSYEQYF; CDR3 DNA: TGCGCCAGCAGCCAAGAAGGACTCCTCTCCTACGAGCAGTACTTC
D gene: -; clone size: once; V gene: TRBV27; J gene: TRBJ2-5; CDR3 protein: CASSPDHTYQETQYF; CDR3 DNA: TGTGCCAGCAGTCCCGACCACACTTACCAAGAGACCCAGTACTTC
D gene: -; clone size: once; V gene: TRBV5-1; J gene: TRBJ2-1; CDR3 protein: CASSLVWGVDEQFF; CDR3 DNA: TGCGCCAGCAGCTTGGTCTGGGGGGTGGATGAGCAGTTCTTC
D gene: TRBD2; clone size: -; V gene: TRBV5-4; J gene: TRBJ2-1; CDR3 protein: CASTEGTSGRYEQFF; CDR3 DNA: TGTGCCAGTACTGAAGGGACTAGCGGGAGGTACGAGCAGTTCTTC
D gene: TRBD2; clone size: -; V gene: TRBV9; J gene: TRBJ2-1; CDR3 protein: CASSEGSGRAGEQFF; CDR3 DNA: TGTGCCAGCAGTGAGGGTAGCGGGAGGGCTGGTGAGCAGTTCTTC
D gene: TRBD2; clone size: -; V gene: TRBV29-1; J gene: TRBJ2-1; CDR3 protein: CSVVGLAGGKSSYNEQFF; CDR3 DNA: TGCAGCGTAGTCGGACTAGCGGGAGGGAAGAGCTCCTACAATGAGCAGTTCTTC
D gene: -; clone size: -; V gene: TRBV7-2; J gene: TRBJ2-1; CDR3 protein: CASSLLKGWNEQFF; CDR3 DNA: TGTGCCAGCAGCTTATTGAAAGGGTGGAATGAGCAGTTCTTC
D gene: -; clone size: hyperexpanded; V gene: TRBV7-9; J gene: TRBJ1-5; CDR3 protein: CASSSSRAGDQPQHF; CDR3 DNA: TGTGCCAGCAGCTCCTCCCGGGCCGGAGATCAGCCCCAGCATTTT
D gene: -; clone size: -; V gene: TRBV28; J gene: TRBJ2-1; CDR3 protein: CASSGDRWLGKSNEQFF; CDR3 DNA: TGTGCCAGCAGTGGAGATCGGTGGCTGGGGAAAAGTAATGAGCAGTTCTTC
D gene: -; clone size: few; V gene: TRBV29-1; J gene: TRBJ2-7; CDR3 protein: CSVGSGEGSEQYF; CDR3 DNA: TGCAGCGTTGGTTCAGGGGAGGGGAGCGAGCAGTACTTC
D gene: TRBD2; clone size: -; V gene: TRBV27; J gene: TRBJ2-1; CDR3 protein: CASGLAGLNEQFF; CDR3 DNA: TGTGCCAGCGGACTAGCGGGCTTGAATGAGCAGTTCTTC
D gene: -; clone size: -; V gene: TRBV19; J gene: TRBJ1-1; CDR3 protein: CASRIMGDTEAFF; CDR3 DNA: TGTGCCAGTAGGATTATGGGGGACACTGAAGCTTTCTTT
D gene: TRBD2; clone size: -; V gene: TRBV6-4; J gene: TRBJ2-3; CDR3 protein: CASSAIAGAPTDTQYF; CDR3 DNA: TGTGCCAGCAGTGCCATAGCGGGAGCCCCCACAGATACGCAGTATTTT
D gene: TRBD2; clone size: -; V gene: TRBV5-1; J gene: TRBJ2-3; CDR3 protein: CASSSLAGVADTQYF; CDR3 DNA: TGCGCCAGCAGCTCACTAGCGGGAGTGGCAGATACGCAGTATTTT
D gene: -; clone size: -; V gene: TRBV28; J gene: TRBJ2-1; CDR3 protein: CASSTSARAGNEQFF; CDR3 DNA: -
D gene: -; clone size: -; V gene: TRBV28; J gene: TRBJ2-7; CDR3 protein: CASSLWEGSSYEQYF; CDR3 DNA: TGTGCCAGCAGTTTATGGGAAGGGAGCTCCTACGAGCAGTACTTC
D gene: TRBD2; clone size: few; V gene: TRBV7-6; J gene: TRBJ2-7; CDR3 protein: CASSPTSGSYEQYF; CDR3 DNA: TGTGCCAGCAGCCCGACTAGCGGGAGCTACGAGCAGTACTTC
D gene: TRBD2; clone size: -; V gene: TRBV19; J gene: TRBJ2-1; CDR3 protein: CASSPLKAGGRNNEQFF; CDR3 DNA: TGTGCCAGTAGTCCCCTCAAAGCGGGAGGACGTAACAATGAGCAGTTCTTC
D gene: -; clone size: once; V gene: TRBV6-5; J gene: TRBJ2-1; CDR3 protein: CASSPDQIGYNEQFF; CDR3 DNA: TGTGCCAGCAGTCCAGACCAAATCGGCTACAATGAGCAGTTCTTC
D gene: TRBD1; clone size: -; V gene: TRBV28; J gene: TRBJ2-7; CDR3 protein: CASSLQGESSYEQYF; CDR3 DNA: TGTGCCAGCAGTTTACAGGGGGAGAGCTCCTACGAGCAGTACTTC
D gene: -; clone size: once; V gene: TRBV6-6; J gene: TRBJ1-1; CDR3 protein: CASSRTSEGTEAFF; CDR3 DNA: TGTGCCAGCAGCCGTACATCCGAGGGGACTGAAGCTTTCTTT
D gene: -; clone size: few; V gene: TRBV10-2; J gene: TRBJ1-4; CDR3 protein: CASRADSTNEKLFF; CDR3 DNA: TGCGCCAGCAGAGCAGACTCAACTAATGAAAAACTGTTTTTT
D gene: -; clone size: -; V gene: TRBV21-1; J gene: TRBJ2-7; CDR3 protein: CASRSSSSYEQYF; CDR3 DNA: TGTGCCAGCAGATCGTCCAGCTCCTACGAGCAGTACTTC
D gene: TRBD2; clone size: -; V gene: TRBV7-9; J gene: TRBJ2-5; CDR3 protein: CASSWIAGREERETQYF; CDR3 DNA: TGTGCCAGCAGCTGGATAGCGGGACGAGAGGAGCGAGAGACCCAGTACTTC
D gene: TRBD2; clone size: -; V gene: TRBV2; J gene: TRBJ2-5; CDR3 protein: CASSSGLAGGGETQYF; CDR3 DNA: TGTGCCAGCAGTAGCGGACTAGCGGGAGGTGGTGAGACCCAGTACTTC
D gene: -; clone size: -; V gene: TRBV2; J gene: TRBJ2-1; CDR3 protein: CASSDYRGIDNEQFF; CDR3 DNA: TGTGCCAGCAGTGATTACAGAGGCATCGACAATGAGCAGTTCTTC
D gene: TRBD1; clone size: -; V gene: TRBV28; J gene: TRBJ1-1; CDR3 protein: CASSGGPVGGSGTEAFF; CDR3 DNA: TGTGCCAGCAGTGGGGGACCAGTAGGGGGCTCTGGCACTGAAGCTTTCTTT
D gene: -; clone size: once; V gene: TRBV6-1; J gene: TRBJ2-5; CDR3 protein: CASSAQSGEGDETQYF; CDR3 DNA: TGTGCCAGCAGTGCCCAATCGGGGGAGGGGGATGAGACCCAGTACTTC
D gene: -; clone size: -; V gene: TRBV14; J gene: TRBJ2-7; CDR3 protein: CASSQTGDFREQYF; CDR3 DNA: TGTGCCAGCAGCCAAACGGGGGATTTCCGCGAGCAGTACTTC
D gene: -; clone size: few; V gene: TRBV28; J gene: TRBJ1-5; CDR3 protein: CASRSVLIGNQPQHF; CDR3 DNA: TGTGCCAGCAGATCGGTCCTTATCGGCAATCAGCCCCAGCATTTT
D gene: TRBD2; clone size: -; V gene: TRBV7-8; J gene: TRBJ2-1; CDR3 protein: CASSAGLGNNEQFF; CDR3 DNA: TGTGCCAGCAGCGCAGGACTAGGAAACAATGAGCAGTTCTTC
D gene: -; clone size: -; V gene: TRBV28; J gene: TRBJ2-5; CDR3 protein: CASSFPPVPTRGPQETQYF; CDR3 DNA: TGTGCCAGCAGTTTTCCCCCCGTGCCAACTCGGGGCCCGCAAGAGACCCAGTACTTC
D gene: -; clone size: once; V gene: TRBV28; J gene: TRBJ2-7; CDR3 protein: CASQRQGTYEQYF; CDR3 DNA: TGTGCCAGCCAACGGCAGGGCACCTACGAGCAGTACTTC
D gene: -; clone size: -; V gene: TRBV7-9; J gene: TRBJ2-1; CDR3 protein: CAPPPPSRTSYNEQFF; CDR3 DNA: TGTGCCCCTCCCCCGCCAAGCCGAACCTCCTACAATGAGCAGTTCTTC